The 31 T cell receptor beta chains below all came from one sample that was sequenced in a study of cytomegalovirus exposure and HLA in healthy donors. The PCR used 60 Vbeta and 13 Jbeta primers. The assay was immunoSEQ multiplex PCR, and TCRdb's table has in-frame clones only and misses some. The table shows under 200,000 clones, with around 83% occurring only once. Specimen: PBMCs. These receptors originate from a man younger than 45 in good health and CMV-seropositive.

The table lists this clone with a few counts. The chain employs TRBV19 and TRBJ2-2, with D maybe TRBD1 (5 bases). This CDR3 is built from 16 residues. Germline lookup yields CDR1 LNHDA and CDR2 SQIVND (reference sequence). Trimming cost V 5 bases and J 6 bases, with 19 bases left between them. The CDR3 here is CASSPHWGRSAGELFF. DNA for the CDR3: TGTGCCAGTAGTCCCCACTGGGGCAGATCTGCCGGGGAGCTGTTTTTT.

CDR3 coding DNA: TGTGCCAGCAGTAACCCGGGACAATCCCAGCATTTT. The encoded protein is CASSNPGQSQHF. The chain recombines TRBV6-5 with TRBJ1-5, with a tentative D call TRBD1 (6 bases). The V gene's germline CDR1 is MNHEY and CDR2 SVGAGI. The ends were cut back, 5 bases at V and 11 bases at J, with 13 bases in the middle. The CDR3 loop spans 12 amino acids.

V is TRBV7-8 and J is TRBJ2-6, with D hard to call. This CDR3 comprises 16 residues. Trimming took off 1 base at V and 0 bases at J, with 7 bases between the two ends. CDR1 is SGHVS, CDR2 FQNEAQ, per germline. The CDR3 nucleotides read TGTGCCAGCAGCTTAGGCGCTAGCTCTGGGGCCAACGTCCTGACTTTC. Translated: CASSLGASSGANVLTF.

DNA of the CDR3: TGTGCCAGTAGTACTGGCCGGACACTATCCTACAATGAGCAGTTCTTC. Residues: CASSTGRTLSYNEQFF. The chain links TRBV19 to TRBJ2-1, with TRBD1 as a possible D gene (5 bases). Per germline, CDR1 LNHDA and CDR2 SQIVND (reference sequence). V was clipped by 4 bases and J by 1 base, with 14 bases between them. The CDR3 extends over 16 amino acids.

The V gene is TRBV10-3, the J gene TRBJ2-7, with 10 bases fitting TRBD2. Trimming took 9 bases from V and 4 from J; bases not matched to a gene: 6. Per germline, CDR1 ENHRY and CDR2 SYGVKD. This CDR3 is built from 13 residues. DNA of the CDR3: TGTGCCATATCTAGCGGGAGTGGTTACGAGCAGTACTTC. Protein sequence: CAISSGSGYEQYF.

DNA of the CDR3: TGTGCCAGCAGTGGATTAACAGAACAAGAGACCCAGTACTTC. This gives the protein CASSGLTEQETQYF. The V gene is TRBV2, the J gene TRBJ2-5; D gene ambiguous. The V gene lost 4 bases and the J gene lost 2 bases, with 11 bases spanning the gap. The germline V gene has CDR1 SNHLY and CDR2 FYNNEI. The CDR3 sequence is 14 residues long.

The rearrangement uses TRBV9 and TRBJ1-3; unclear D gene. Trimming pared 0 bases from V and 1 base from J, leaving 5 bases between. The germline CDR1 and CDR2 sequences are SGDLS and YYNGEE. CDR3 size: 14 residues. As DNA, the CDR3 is TGTGCCAGCAGCGTAGACACGTCTGGAAACACCATATATTTT. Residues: CASSVDTSGNTIYF.

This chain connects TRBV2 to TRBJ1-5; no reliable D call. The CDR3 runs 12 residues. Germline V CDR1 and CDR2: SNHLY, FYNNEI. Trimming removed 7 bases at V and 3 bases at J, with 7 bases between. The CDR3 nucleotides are TGTGCCAGCAATAGAGTCAATCAGCCCCAGCATTTT. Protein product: CASNRVNQPQHF.

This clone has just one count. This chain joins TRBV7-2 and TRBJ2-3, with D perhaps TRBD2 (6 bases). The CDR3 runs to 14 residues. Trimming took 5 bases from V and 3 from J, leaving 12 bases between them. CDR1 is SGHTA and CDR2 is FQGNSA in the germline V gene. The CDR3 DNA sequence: TGTGCCAGCAGCCACACGGGACTGACAGATACGCAGTATTTT. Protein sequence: CASSHTGLTDTQYF. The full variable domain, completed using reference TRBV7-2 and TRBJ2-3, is GAGVSQSPSNKVTEKGKDVELRCDPISGHTALYWYRQSLGQGLEFLIYFQGNSAPDKSGLPSDRFSAERTGGSVSTLTIQRTQQEDSAVYLCASSHTGLTDTQYFGPGTRLTVL.

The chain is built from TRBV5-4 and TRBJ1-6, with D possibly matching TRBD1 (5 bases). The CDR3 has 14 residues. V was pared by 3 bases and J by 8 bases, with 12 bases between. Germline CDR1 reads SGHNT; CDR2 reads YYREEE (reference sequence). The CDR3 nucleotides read TGTGCCAGCAGCTACCGGGACTTCGATTCACCCCTCCACTTT. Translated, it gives CASSYRDFDSPLHF. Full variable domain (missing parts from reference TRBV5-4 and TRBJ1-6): ETGVTQSPTHLIKTRGQQVTLRCSSQSGHNTVSWYQQALGQGPQFIFQYYREEENGRGNFPPRFSGLQFPNYSSELNVNALELDDSALYLCASSYRDFDSPLHFGNGTRLTVT.

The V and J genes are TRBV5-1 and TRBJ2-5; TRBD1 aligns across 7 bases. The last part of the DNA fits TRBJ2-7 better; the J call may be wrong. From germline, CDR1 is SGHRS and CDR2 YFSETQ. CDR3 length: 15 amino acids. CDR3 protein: CASSLVGTEAYEQYF. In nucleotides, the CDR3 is TGCGCCAGCAGCTTGGTAGGGACAGAGGCCTACGAGCAGTACTTC.

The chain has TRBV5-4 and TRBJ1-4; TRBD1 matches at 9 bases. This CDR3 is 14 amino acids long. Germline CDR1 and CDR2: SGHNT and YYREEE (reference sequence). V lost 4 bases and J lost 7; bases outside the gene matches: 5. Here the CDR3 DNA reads TGTGCCAGCAGCCAAGGACAGGGGTTTGAAAAACTGTTTTTT. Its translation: CASSQGQGFEKLFF. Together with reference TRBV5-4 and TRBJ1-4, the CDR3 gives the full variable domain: ETGVTQSPTHLIKTRGQQVTLRCSSQSGHNTVSWYQQALGQGPQFIFQYYREEENGRGNFPPRFSGLQFPNYSSELNVNALELDDSALYLCASSQGQGFEKLFFGSGTQLSVL.

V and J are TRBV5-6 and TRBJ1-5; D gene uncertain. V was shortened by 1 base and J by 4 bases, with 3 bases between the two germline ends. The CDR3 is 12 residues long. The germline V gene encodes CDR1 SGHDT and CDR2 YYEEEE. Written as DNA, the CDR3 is TGTGCCAGCAGCTTGCTAAATCAGCCCCAGCATTTT. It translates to CASSLLNQPQHF. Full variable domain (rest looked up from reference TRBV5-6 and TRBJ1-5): DAGVTQSPTHLIKTRGQQVTLRCSPKSGHDTVSWYQQALGQGPQFIFQYYEEEERQRGNFPDRFSGHQFPNYSSELNVNALLLGDSALYLCASSLLNQPQHFGDGTRLSIL.

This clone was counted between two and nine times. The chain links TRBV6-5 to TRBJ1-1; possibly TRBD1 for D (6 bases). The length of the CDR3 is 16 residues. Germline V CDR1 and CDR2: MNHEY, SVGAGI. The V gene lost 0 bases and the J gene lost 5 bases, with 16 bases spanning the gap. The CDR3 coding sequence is TGTGCCAGCAGTTACTCCAGGGGTCAGGGAATGACTGAAGCTTTCTTT. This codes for CASSYSRGQGMTEAFF.

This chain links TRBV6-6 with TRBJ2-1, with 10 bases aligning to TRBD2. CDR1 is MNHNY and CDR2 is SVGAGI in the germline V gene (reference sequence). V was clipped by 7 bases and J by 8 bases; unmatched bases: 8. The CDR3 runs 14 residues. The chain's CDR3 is CASKGSGRADEQFF. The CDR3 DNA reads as TGTGCCAGCAAGGGGAGCGGGAGGGCGGATGAGCAGTTCTTC.

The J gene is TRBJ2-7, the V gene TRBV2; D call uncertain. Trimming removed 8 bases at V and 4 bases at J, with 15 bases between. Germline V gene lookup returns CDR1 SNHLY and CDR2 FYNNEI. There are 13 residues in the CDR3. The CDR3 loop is CASYPPSGYEQYV. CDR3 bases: TGTGCCAGCTACCCCCCTTCGGGTTACGAGCAGTACGTC.

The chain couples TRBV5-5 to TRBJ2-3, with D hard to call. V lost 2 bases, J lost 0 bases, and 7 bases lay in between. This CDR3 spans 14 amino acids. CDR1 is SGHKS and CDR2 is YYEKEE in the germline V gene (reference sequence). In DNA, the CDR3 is TGTGCCAGCAGCTTATACGCGAGCACAGATACGCAGTATTTT. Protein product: CASSLYASTDTQYF.

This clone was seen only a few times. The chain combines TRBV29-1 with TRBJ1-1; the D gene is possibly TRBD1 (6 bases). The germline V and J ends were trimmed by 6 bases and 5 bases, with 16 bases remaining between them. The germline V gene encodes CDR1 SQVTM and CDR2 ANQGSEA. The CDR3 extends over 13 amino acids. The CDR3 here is CSVARQEETEAFF. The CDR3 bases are TGCAGCGTCGCGAGACAGGAGGAGACTGAAGCTTTCTTT.

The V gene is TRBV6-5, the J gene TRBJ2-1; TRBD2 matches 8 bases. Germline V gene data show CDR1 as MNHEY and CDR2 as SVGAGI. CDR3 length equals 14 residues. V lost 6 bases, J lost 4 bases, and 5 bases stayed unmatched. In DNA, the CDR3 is TGTGCCAGCAGCTCGACTAGCGAGTACAATGAGCAGTTCTTC. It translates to CASSSTSEYNEQFF.

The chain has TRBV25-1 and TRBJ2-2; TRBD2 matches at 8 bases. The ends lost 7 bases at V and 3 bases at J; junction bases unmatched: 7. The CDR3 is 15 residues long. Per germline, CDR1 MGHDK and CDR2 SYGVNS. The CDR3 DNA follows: TGTGCCAGCAAAGGAGCGGGAGATCACACCGGGGAGCTGTTTTTT. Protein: CASKGAGDHTGELFF.

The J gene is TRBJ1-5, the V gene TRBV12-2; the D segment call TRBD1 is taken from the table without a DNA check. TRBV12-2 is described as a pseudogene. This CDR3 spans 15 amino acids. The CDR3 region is CASRQGSYSNQPQHF. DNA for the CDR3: TGTGCAAGTCGACAGGGGTCTTATAGCAATCAGCCCCAGCATTTT.

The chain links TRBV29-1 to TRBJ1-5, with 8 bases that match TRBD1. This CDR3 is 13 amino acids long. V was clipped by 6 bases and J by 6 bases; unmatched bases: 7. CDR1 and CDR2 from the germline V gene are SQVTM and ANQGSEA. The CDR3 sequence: CSVTTGAGQPQHF. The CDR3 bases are TGCAGCGTCACGACAGGGGCCGGTCAGCCCCAGCATTTT.

The CDR3 sequence is CASMRLTEAFF. CDR3 DNA: TGTGCCAGCATGAGGCTCACTGAAGCTTTCTTT. The chain joins TRBV28 to TRBJ1-1; D ambiguous. Germline CDR1 MDHEN, CDR2 SYDVKM. The CDR3 totals 11 residues. Trimming removed 7 bases at V and 4 bases at J, with 7 bases between. Drawing the rest from reference TRBV28 and TRBJ1-1, the complete variable domain is DVKVTQSSRYLVKRTGEKVFLECVQDMDHENMFWYRQDPGLGLRLIYFSYDVKMKEKGDIPEGYSVSREKKERFSLILESASTNQTSMYLCASMRLTEAFFGQGTRLTVV.

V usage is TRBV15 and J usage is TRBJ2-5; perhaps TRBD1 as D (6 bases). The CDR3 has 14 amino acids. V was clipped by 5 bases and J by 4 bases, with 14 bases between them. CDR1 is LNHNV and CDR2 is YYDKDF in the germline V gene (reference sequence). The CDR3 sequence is CATSGTGPAETQYF. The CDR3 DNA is TGTGCCACCAGCGGCACAGGGCCGGCAGAGACCCAGTACTTC. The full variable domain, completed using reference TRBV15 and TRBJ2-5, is DAMVIQNPRYQVTQFGKPVTLSCSQTLNHNVMYWYQQKSSQAPKLLFHYYDKDFNNEADTPDNFQSRRPNTSFCFLDIRSPGLGDTAMYLCATSGTGPAETQYFGPGTRLLVL.

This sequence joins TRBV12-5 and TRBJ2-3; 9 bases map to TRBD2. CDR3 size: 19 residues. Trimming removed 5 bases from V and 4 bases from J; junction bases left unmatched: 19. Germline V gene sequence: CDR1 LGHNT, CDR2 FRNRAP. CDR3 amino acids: CASGPRRREGLGMSDTQYF. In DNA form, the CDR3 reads TGTGCTAGTGGTCCCCGGCGGCGGGAGGGCCTTGGTATGTCAGATACGCAGTATTTT.

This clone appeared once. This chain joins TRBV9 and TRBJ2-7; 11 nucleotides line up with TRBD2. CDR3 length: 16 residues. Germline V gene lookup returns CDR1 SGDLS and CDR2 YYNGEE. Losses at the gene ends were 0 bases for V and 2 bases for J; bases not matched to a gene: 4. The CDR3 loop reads CASSVEPSGRTYEQYF. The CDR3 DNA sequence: TGTGCCAGCAGCGTAGAGCCTAGCGGGAGGACCTACGAGCAGTACTTC.

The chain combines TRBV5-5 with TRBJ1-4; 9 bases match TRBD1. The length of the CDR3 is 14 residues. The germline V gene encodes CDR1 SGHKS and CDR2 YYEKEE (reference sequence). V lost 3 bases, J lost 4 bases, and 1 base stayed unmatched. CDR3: CASSWTGDNEKLFF. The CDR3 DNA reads TGTGCCAGCAGCTGGACAGGGGATAATGAAAAACTGTTTTTT.

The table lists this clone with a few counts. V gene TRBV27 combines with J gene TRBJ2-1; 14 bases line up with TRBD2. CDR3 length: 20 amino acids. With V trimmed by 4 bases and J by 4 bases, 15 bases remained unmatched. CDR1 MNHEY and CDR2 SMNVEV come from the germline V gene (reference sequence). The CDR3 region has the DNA TGTGCCAGCAGTTCCCAAAGACTAGCGGGAGGGCCGAGGAGATACAATGAGCAGTTCTTC. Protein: CASSSQRLAGGPRRYNEQFF.

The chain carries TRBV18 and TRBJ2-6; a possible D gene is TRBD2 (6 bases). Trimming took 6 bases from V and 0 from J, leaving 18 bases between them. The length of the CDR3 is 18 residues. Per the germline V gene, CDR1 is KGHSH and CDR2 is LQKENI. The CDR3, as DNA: TGTGCCAGCTCCCCTAAGGGAGGAGAACCCTCTGGGGCCAACGTCCTGACTTTC. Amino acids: CASSPKGGEPSGANVLTF.

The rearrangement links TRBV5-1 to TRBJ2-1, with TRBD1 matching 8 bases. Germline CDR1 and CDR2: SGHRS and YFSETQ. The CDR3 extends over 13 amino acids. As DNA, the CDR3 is TGCGCTGTTTGCCGGACAGGGAACAATGAGCAGTTCTTC. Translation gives CAVCRTGNNEQFF.

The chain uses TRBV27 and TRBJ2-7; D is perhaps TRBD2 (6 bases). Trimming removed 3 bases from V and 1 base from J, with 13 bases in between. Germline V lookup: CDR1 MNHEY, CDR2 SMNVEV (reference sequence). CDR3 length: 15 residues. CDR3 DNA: TGTGCCAGCAGTTTCGGTCGGGGAGGATCCTACGAGCAGTACGTC. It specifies CASSFGRGGSYEQYV.